Below, 22 T cell receptor beta chains from the same sample are listed, as sequenced in a study of blood T cell repertoires in COVID-19. Generated by immunoSEQ multiplex PCR, the TCRdb table keeps only in-frame clones and is missing some. The sample holds about 270,000 clones, under 90% seen once. Sequenced input: peripheral blood. The receptors shown here come from a woman between 18 and 30 years old with acute or convalescent COVID-19.

Notes on this clone: Other DNA sequences in the sample encode the same CDR3. The rearrangement uses TRBV11-2 and TRBJ2-7, with D possibly matching TRBD2 (6 bases). The CDR3 covers 13 residues. Germline V gives CDR1 SGHAT, CDR2 FQNNGV. Trimming took off 3 bases at V and 1 base at J, with 7 bases between the two ends. The CDR3 region has the DNA TGTGCCAGCAGCTTGGGGGGATCCTACGAGCAGTACTTC. Residues: CASSLGGSYEQYF. Full variable domain (missing parts from reference TRBV11-2 and TRBJ2-7): EAGVAQSPRYKIIEKRQSVAFWCNPISGHATLYWYQQILGQGPKLLIQFQNNGVVDDSQLPKDRFSAERLKGVDSTLKIQPAKLEDSAVYLCASSLGGSYEQYFGPGTRLTVT.

Of note for this clone: The same CDR3 can be traced to other DNA sequences in this sample. This chain links TRBV6-5 with TRBJ1-5, with a tentative D call TRBD1 (5 bases). Germline V gene lookup returns CDR1 MNHEY and CDR2 SVGAGI. The CDR3 is 14 amino acids. V lost 0 bases, J lost 7 bases, and 10 bases lay in between. The CDR3 spells CASSYSGGNQPQHF. In nucleotides, the CDR3 is TGTGCCAGCAGTTACTCGGGGGGTAACCAGCCCCAGCATTTT.

The table lists this clone with a few counts. This sequence joins TRBV7-2 and TRBJ2-7, with D tentatively TRBD2 (5 bases). This CDR3 is built from 13 residues. Germline CDR1 is SGHTA and CDR2 is FQGNSA. The V and J ends lost 0 bases and 6 bases respectively, with 9 bases between them. This CDR3 is CASSLAHTSEQYF. For the CDR3, the DNA is TGTGCCAGCAGCTTAGCGCATACTAGCGAGCAGTACTTC.

This chain links TRBV6-5 with TRBJ2-1, with 11 positions matching TRBD2. This CDR3 has 16 residues. With 2 bases clipped from V and 3 bases from J, the junction kept 3 bases outside the gene matches. Per germline, CDR1 MNHEY and CDR2 SVGAGI. Here the CDR3 reads CASSYPGTSGYNEQFF. The CDR3 DNA follows: TGTGCCAGCAGTTACCCCGGGACTAGCGGCTACAATGAGCAGTTCTTC.

Written as DNA, the CDR3 is TGTGCCAGCAACGCCGGGACAGGGCCCTACGAGCAGTACTTC. Translation gives CASNAGTGPYEQYF. V and J are TRBV11-2 and TRBJ2-7; 9 nucleotides line up with TRBD1. Germline V gene sequence: CDR1 SGHAT, CDR2 FQNNGV. Trimming at V came to 7 bases and at J to 2 bases, leaving 6 bases not matched to a gene. The length of the CDR3 is 14 residues.

This CDR3 reads CASSSGGGNQPQHF. For the CDR3, the DNA is TGTGCCAGCAGTTCAGGAGGGGGCAATCAGCCCCAGCATTTT. The rearrangement uses TRBV28 and TRBJ1-5; maybe TRBD1 (5 bases). The germline V gene has CDR1 MDHEN and CDR2 SYDVKM. Trimming stripped 4 bases from V and 2 bases from J, with 9 bases between. The CDR3 has 14 residues.

The chain combines TRBV5-1 with TRBJ1-2; TRBD1 matches 8 bases. The germline V gene encodes CDR1 SGHRS and CDR2 YFSETQ. The CDR3 consists of 15 residues. Unmatched junction bases numbered 7, after V lost 2 bases and J lost 4 bases. For the CDR3, the DNA is TGCGCCAGCAGCTTACGGACAGGGATGAGCTATGGCTACACCTTC. As protein: CASSLRTGMSYGYTF. The full variable domain, with the rest looked up from reference TRBV5-1 and TRBJ1-2, is KAGVTQTPRYLIKTRGQQVTLSCSPISGHRSVSWYQQTPGQGLQFLFEYFSETQRNKGNFPGRFSGRQFSNSRSEMNVSTLELGDSALYLCASSLRTGMSYGYTFGSGTRLTVV.

The V and J genes are TRBV27 and TRBJ2-7; 7 bases map to TRBD2. V was pared by 6 bases and J by 4 bases, with 12 bases of the junction left unmatched. Germline CDR1 MNHEY, CDR2 SMNVEV (reference sequence). This CDR3 region has 15 residues. CDR3 protein: CASRQSGTYNYEQYF. As DNA, the CDR3 is TGTGCCAGCAGACAGAGCGGGACCTACAATTACGAGCAGTACTTC.

J is TRBJ2-1 and V is TRBV19; TRBD1 might be the D (5 bases). CDR3 size: 14 residues. With 5 bases removed from V and 2 bases from J, the gap between germline ends came to 10 bases. Germline V CDR1 and CDR2: LNHDA, SQIVND (reference sequence). For the CDR3, the DNA is TGTGCCAGTAGTCTGCAGGGCACCTACAATGAGCAGTTCTTC. Translating gives CASSLQGTYNEQFF.

J is TRBJ2-1 and V is TRBV25-1; TRBD2 aligns across 8 bases. The junction had 9 bases not matched to a gene; V was cut back by 2 bases and J by 3 bases. The CDR3 extends over 17 amino acids. The germline V gene has CDR1 MGHDK and CDR2 SYGVNS. The DNA of the CDR3 is TGTGCCAGCAGTGAAGGGGGAAGCGGGAGTATCTACAATGAGCAGTTCTTC. This codes for CASSEGGSGSIYNEQFF.

The V gene is TRBV29-1, the J gene TRBJ2-3; 16 bases fit TRBD2. Unmatched junction bases numbered 6, after V lost 6 bases and J lost 0 bases. This CDR3 contains 17 residues. From germline, CDR1 is SQVTM and CDR2 ANQGSEA. CDR3 protein: CSVAGTSGGGSTDTQYF. DNA of the CDR3: TGCAGCGTGGCAGGGACTAGCGGGGGGGGAAGCACAGATACGCAGTATTTT.

This clone was picked up one time. The chain uses TRBV3-1 (or the pseudogene TRBV3-2) and TRBJ2-7, with 7 nucleotides matching TRBD2. The CDR3 consists of 16 residues. Trimming took 4 bases from V and 4 from J; bases not matched to a gene: 13. CDR1 is LGHDT, CDR2 YNNKEL, per germline (reference sequence). CDR3 DNA sequence: TGTGCCAGCAGCCCCACCCCCCGCGGGAGATTATACGAGCAGTACTTC. It encodes CASSPTPRGRLYEQYF.

V is TRBV19 and J is TRBJ2-2; 8 nucleotides align to TRBD1. J lost 4 bases, V lost 7 bases, and 14 bases had no gene match. Germline V CDR1 and CDR2: LNHDA, SQIVND (reference sequence). The CDR3 is 17 amino acids. The CDR3 spells CASIGIIQGVFTGELFF. The CDR3 DNA is TGTGCCAGTATTGGGATTATACAGGGGGTCTTCACCGGGGAGCTGTTTTTT.

The CDR3 here is CASSYGGYGYTF. The DNA of the CDR3 is TGTGCCAGCAGTTATGGAGGTTATGGCTACACCTTC. This chain uses TRBV6-6 with TRBJ1-2; D remains ambiguous. Germline assignment: CDR1 MNHNY and CDR2 SVGAGI (reference sequence). The CDR3 is 12 amino acids. V gave up 3 bases and J gave up 5 bases, with 7 bases separating them.

This clone has just a few counts. The genes are TRBV18 and TRBJ2-7, with TRBD2 matching over 14 bases. CDR3 length equals 20 residues. CDR1 is KGHSH, CDR2 LQKENI, per germline. V lost 3 bases, J lost 3 bases, and 16 bases stayed unmatched. The CDR3 sequence: CASSPSGTATSGRALYEQYF. The CDR3, as DNA: TGTGCCAGCTCACCGAGTGGGACAGCGACTAGCGGGAGGGCTCTCTACGAGCAGTACTTC.

In its sample, this clone was seen a few times. The chain is built from TRBV7-2 and TRBJ2-7; TRBD1 aligns across 8 bases. With V trimmed by 4 bases and J by 2 bases, 16 bases remained unmatched. Germline loops: CDR1 SGHTA, CDR2 FQGNSA. The CDR3 runs to 18 residues. CDR3 region: CASSYGQGIKLDTYEQYF. The DNA of the CDR3 is TGTGCCAGCAGCTACGGACAGGGAATAAAATTAGATACCTACGAGCAGTACTTC.

This clone appeared once. The V gene is TRBV4-1, the J gene TRBJ1-6; weak D call: TRBD1 (5 bases). V was shortened by 0 bases and J by 0 bases, with 6 bases between the two germline ends. The V gene's germline CDR1 is MGHRA and CDR2 YSYEKL. This CDR3 has 16 amino acids. The CDR3 DNA reads as TGCGCCAGCAGCCAAGACAGGGTCTCCTATAATTCACCCCTCCACTTT. This codes for CASSQDRVSYNSPLHF.

The chain couples TRBV6-2 or TRBV6-3 to TRBJ2-2, with TRBD1 as a possible D gene (6 bases). This CDR3 has 14 residues. Trimming removed 4 bases from V and 6 bases from J, with 12 bases in between. CDR1 is MNHEY, CDR2 SVGEGT, per germline. The CDR3 spells CASSSTGFPGELFF. As DNA, the CDR3 is TGTGCCAGCAGTTCAACAGGGTTCCCCGGGGAGCTGTTTTTT.

Written as DNA, the CDR3 is TGTGCCAGCGGGACTAGCGGGCAAAGGACCTACAATGAGCAGTTCTTC. Translating it yields CASGTSGQRTYNEQFF. The J gene is TRBJ2-1, the V gene TRBV2; 12 nucleotides match TRBD2. The J segment lost 2 bases and the V segment lost 8 bases, leaving 7 bases of the junction unmatched. Germline CDR1 is SNHLY and CDR2 is FYNNEI. The CDR3 sequence is 16 residues long. Combining the CDR3 with reference TRBV2 and TRBJ2-1 gives the whole variable domain EPEVTQTPSHQVTQMGQEVILRCVPISNHLYFYWYRQILGQKVEFLVSFYNNEISEKSEIFDDQFSVERPDGSNFTLKIRSTKLEDSAMYFCASGTSGQRTYNEQFFGPGTRLTVL.

V usage is TRBV30 and J usage is TRBJ2-1; a weak D match, TRBD1 (5 bases). With 5 bases removed from V and 3 bases from J, the gap between germline ends came to 5 bases. CDR1 and CDR2 (germline): GTSNPN, SVGIG (reference sequence). The CDR3 has 11 amino acids. The CDR3, as DNA: TGTGCCTGGGACAGCTACAATGAGCAGTTCTTC. Its protein product is CAWDSYNEQFF.

The chain is built from TRBV9 and TRBJ2-7, with TRBD1 matching 10 bases. J was trimmed by 3 bases and V by 2 bases; bases with no gene match: 8. This CDR3 contains 16 residues. Germline V gene lookup returns CDR1 SGDLS and CDR2 YYNGEE. The CDR3 sequence is CASSVPQGQGNYEQYF. CDR3 DNA: TGTGCCAGCAGCGTCCCCCAGGGACAGGGGAACTACGAGCAGTACTTC.

The rearrangement uses TRBV4-3 and TRBJ2-7, with TRBD1 matching over 9 bases. The CDR3 spans 16 residues. The junction had 7 bases not matched to a gene; V was cut back by 0 bases and J by 4 bases. Germline-derived CDR1 and CDR2 are LGHNA and YSLEER. CDR3 sequence reads: CASSQDRSGQGYEQYF. CDR3 nucleotides: TGCGCCAGCAGCCAAGATCGGTCGGGACAGGGTTACGAGCAGTACTTC.